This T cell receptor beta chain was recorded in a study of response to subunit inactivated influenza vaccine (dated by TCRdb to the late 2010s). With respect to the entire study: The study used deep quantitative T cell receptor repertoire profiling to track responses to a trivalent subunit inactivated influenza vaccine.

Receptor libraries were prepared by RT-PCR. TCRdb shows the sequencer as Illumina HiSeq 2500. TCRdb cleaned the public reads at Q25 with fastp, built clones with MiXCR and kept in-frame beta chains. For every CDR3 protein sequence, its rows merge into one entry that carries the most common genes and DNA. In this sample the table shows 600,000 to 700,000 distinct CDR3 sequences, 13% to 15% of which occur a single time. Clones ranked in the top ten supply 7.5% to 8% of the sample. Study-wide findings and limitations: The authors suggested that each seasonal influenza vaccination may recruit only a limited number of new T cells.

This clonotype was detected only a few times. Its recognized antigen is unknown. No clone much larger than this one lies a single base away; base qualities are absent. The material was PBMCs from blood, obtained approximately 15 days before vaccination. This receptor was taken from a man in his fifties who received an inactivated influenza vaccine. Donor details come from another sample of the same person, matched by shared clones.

In nucleotide form, the sequence is TGTGCCAGCAGCTTGTTAGGGACAGGGAACCCCGAGCAGTACTTC. The translation is CASSLLGTGNPEQYF. The chain was built from TRBV5-5 and TRBJ2-7, with TRBD1 identical over 9 junction bases. V is trimmed back by 1 base and J by 6 bases, and the junction contains 8 bases that no gene match accounts for. Looking up the germline V gene (reference sequence) yields CDR1 SGHKS and CDR2 YYEKEE. The CDR3 sequence holds 15 residues, the cysteine and phenylalanine included. Only the CDR3 region is kept as DNA, spanning 45 bases read in frame from base 1.